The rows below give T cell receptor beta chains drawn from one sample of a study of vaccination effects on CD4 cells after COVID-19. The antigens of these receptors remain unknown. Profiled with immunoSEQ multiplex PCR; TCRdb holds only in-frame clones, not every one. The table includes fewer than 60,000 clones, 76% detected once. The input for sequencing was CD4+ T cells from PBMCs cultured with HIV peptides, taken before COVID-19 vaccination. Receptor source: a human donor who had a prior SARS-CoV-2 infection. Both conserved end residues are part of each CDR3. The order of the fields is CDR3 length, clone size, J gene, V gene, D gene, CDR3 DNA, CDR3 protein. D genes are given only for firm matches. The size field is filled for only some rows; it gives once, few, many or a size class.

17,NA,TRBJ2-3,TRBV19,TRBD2,TGTGCCAGTAGTATAGCGGGGACTAGCGGGGGCACAGATACGCAGTATTTT,CASSIAGTSGGTDTQYF
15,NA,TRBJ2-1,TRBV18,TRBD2,TGTGCCAGCTCACCGCCTGGACTAGTCTACAATGAGCAGTTCTTC,CASSPPGLVYNEQFF
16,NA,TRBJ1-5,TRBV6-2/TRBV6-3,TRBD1,TGTGCCAGCAGTTACTCGTCAGGGGGTCTGGGTCAGCCCCAGCATTTT,CASSYSSGGLGQPQHF
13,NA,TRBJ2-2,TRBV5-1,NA,TGCGCCAGCAGCACCAGGGGAGCCGGGGAGCTGTTTTTT,CASSTRGAGELFF
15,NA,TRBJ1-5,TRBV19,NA,TGTGCCAGTAGTATGGGGGGCGGGAGCAATCAGCCCCAGCATTTT,CASSMGGGSNQPQHF
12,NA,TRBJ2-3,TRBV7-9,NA,TGTGCCAGCAGCTTATTTACAGATACGCAGTATTTT,CASSLFTDTQYF
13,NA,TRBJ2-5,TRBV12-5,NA,TGTGCTAGTGGTTTTGGGGATTCGGAGACCCAGTACTTC,CASGFGDSETQYF
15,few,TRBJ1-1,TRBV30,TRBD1,TGTGCCTGGAAATTGTCTGGGACAGGGGACACTGAAGCTTTCTTT,CAWKLSGTGDTEAFF
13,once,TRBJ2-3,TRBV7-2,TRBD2,TGTGCCAGCAGCTTACGGCGGGGGGTCACGCAGTATTTT,CASSLRRGVTQYF
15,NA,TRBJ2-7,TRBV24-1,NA,TGTGCCACCCATAGACAGGCCGATAAACCTAACGAGCAGTACTTC,CATHRQADKPNEQYF